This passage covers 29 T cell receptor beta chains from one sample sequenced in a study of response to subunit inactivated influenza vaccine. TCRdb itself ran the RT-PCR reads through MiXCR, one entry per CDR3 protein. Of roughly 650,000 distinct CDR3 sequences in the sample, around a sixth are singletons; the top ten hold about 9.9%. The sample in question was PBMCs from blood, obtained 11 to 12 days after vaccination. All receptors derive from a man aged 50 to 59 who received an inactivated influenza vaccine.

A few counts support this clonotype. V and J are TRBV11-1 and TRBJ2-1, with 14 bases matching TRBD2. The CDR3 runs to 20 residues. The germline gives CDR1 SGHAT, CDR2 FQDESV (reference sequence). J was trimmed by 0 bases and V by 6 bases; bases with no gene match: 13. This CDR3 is CASRSQPLGTSGSSYNEQFF. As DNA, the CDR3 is TGTGCCAGCAGATCCCAACCCCTAGGGACTAGCGGGAGCTCCTACAATGAGCAGTTCTTC.

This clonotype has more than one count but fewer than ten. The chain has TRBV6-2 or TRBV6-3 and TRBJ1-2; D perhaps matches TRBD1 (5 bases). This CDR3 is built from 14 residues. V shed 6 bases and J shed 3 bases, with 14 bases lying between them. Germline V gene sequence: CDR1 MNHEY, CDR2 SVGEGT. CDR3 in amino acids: CASSRPRGDYGYTF. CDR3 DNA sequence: TGTGCCAGCAGCCGACCTCGGGGGGACTATGGCTACACCTTC.

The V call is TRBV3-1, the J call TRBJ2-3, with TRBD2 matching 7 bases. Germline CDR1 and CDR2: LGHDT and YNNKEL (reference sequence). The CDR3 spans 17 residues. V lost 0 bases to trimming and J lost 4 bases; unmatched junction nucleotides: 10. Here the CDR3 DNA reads TGTGCCAGCAGCCAAGATGGGCGGGGCGGGAGCTCAGATACGCAGTATTTT. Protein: CASSQDGRGGSSDTQYF.

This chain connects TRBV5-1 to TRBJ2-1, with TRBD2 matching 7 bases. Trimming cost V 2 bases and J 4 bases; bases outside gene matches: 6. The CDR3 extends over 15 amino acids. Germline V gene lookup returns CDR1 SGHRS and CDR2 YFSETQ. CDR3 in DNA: TGCGCCAGCAGCTTCAAAGGGGACTATTACAATGAGCAGTTCTTC. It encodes CASSFKGDYYNEQFF.

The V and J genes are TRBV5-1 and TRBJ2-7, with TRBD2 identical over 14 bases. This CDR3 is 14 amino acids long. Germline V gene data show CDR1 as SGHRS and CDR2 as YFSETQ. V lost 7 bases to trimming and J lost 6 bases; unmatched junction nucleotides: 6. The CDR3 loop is CASGGTSGSSEQYF. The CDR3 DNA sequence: TGCGCCAGCGGAGGGACTAGCGGGAGTAGCGAGCAGTACTTC. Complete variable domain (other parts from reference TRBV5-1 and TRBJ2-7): KAGVTQTPRYLIKTRGQQVTLSCSPISGHRSVSWYQQTPGQGLQFLFEYFSETQRNKGNFPGRFSGRQFSNSRSEMNVSTLELGDSALYLCASGGTSGSSEQYFGPGTRLTVT.

DNA of the CDR3: TGTGCCAGCAGTCGCACTCAGGGAGGCGAGCAGTACTTC. Its protein is CASSRTQGGEQYF. The V gene is TRBV3-1, the J gene TRBJ2-7, with a weak D call TRBD2 (6 bases). CDR3 size: 13 residues. CDR1 LGHDT and CDR2 YNNKEL come from the germline V gene (reference sequence). The ends were cut back, 6 bases at V and 6 bases at J, with 15 bases in the middle.

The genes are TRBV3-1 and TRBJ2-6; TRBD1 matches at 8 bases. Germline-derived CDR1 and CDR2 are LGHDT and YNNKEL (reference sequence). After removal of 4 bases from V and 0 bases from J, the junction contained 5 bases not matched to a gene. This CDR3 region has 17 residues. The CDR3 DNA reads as TGTGCCAGCAGCCTCGGACAGGGTGGCTCTGGGGCCAACGTCCTGACTTTC. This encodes CASSLGQGGSGANVLTF.

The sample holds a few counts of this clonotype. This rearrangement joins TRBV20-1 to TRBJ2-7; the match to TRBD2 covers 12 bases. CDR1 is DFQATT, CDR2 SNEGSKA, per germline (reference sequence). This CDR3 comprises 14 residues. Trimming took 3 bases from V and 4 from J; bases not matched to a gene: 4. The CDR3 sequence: CSARRGTSGYEQYF. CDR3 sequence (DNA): TGCAGTGCTAGGAGGGGGACTAGCGGGTACGAGCAGTACTTC.

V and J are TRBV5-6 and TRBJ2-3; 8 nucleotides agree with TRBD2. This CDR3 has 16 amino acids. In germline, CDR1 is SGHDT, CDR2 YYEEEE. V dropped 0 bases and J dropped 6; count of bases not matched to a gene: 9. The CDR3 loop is CASSLGMAGGLDTQYF. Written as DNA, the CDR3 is TGTGCCAGCAGCTTGGGGATGGCGGGGGGTTTGGATACGCAGTATTTT.

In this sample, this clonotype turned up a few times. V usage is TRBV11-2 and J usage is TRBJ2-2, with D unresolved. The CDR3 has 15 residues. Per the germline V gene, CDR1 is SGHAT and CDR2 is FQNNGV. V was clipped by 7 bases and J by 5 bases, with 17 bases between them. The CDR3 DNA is TGTGCCAGCACCATGGTGTCGGGCGGTACCGGGGAGCTGTTTTTT. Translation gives CASTMVSGGTGELFF.

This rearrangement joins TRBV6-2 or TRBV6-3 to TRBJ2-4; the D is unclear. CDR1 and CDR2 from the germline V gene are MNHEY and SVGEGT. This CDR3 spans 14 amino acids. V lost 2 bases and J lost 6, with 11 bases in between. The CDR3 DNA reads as TGTGCCAGCAGTTACGTGGCGATGGGAAACATTCAGTACTTC. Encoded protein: CASSYVAMGNIQYF.

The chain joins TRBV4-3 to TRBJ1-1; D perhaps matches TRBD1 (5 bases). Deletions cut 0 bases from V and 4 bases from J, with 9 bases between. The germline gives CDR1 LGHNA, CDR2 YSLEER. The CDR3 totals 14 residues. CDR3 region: CASSQERGFTEAFF. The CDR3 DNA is TGCGCCAGCAGCCAAGAAAGGGGCTTCACTGAAGCTTTCTTT.

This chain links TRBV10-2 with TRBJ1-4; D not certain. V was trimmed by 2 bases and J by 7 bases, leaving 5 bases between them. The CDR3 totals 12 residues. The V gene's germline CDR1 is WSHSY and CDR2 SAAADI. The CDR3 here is CASSEGSEKLFF. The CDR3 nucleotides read TGCGCCAGCAGTGAGGGGAGTGAAAAACTGTTTTTT.

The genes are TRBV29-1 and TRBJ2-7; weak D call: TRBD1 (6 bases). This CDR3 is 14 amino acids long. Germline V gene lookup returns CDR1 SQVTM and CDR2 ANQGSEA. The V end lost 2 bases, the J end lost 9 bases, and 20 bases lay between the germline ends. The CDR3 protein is CSVEQQGIPASQYF. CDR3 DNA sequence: TGCAGCGTTGAACAACAGGGTATTCCGGCTTCGCAGTACTTC.

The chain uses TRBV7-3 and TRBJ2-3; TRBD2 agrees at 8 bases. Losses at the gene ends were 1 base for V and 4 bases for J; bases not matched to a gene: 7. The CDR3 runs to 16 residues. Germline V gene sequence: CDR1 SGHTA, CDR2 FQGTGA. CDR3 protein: CASSLSQGLGADTQYF. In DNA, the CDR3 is TGTGCCAGCAGCTTAAGCCAGGGACTAGGGGCAGATACGCAGTATTTT.

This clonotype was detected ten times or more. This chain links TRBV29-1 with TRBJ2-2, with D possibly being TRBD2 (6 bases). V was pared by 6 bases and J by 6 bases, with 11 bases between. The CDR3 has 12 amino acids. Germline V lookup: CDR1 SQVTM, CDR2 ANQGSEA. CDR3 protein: CSVGGLAGELFF. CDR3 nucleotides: TGCAGCGTCGGGGGTCTCGCCGGGGAGCTGTTTTTT.

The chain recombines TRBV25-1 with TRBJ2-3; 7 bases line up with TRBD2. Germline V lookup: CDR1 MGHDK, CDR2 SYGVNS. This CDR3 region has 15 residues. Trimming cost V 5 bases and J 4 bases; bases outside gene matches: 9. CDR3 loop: CASSSAGVIADTQYF. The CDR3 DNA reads TGTGCCAGCAGTTCGGCGGGAGTCATCGCAGATACGCAGTATTTT.

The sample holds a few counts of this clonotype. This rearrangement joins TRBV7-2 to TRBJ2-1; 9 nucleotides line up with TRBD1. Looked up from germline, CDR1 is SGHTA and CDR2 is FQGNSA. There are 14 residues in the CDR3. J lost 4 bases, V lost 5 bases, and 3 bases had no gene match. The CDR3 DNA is TGTGCCAGCAGCGACAGGGGGAATTACAATGAGCAGTTCTTC. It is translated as CASSDRGNYNEQFF.

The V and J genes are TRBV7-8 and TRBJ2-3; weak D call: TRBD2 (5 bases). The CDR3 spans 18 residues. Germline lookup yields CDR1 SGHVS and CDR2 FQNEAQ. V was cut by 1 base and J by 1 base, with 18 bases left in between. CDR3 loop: CASSLDVDGGRGTDTQYF. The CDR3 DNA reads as TGTGCCAGCAGCTTAGATGTAGATGGTGGGAGAGGCACAGATACGCAGTATTTT.

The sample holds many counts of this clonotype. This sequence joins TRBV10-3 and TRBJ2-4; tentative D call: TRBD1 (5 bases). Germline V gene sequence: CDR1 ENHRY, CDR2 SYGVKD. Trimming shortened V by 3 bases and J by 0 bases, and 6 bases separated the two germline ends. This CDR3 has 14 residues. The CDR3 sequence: CAISDRVAKNIQYF. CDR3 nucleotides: TGTGCCATCAGTGACAGGGTAGCCAAAAACATTCAGTACTTC.

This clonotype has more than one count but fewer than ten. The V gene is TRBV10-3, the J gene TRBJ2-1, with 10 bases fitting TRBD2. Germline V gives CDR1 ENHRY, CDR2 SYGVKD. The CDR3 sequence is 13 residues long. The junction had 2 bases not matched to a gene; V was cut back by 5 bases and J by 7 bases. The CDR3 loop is CAISRTSGNEQFF. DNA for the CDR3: TGTGCCATCAGTCGGACTAGCGGAAATGAGCAGTTCTTC.

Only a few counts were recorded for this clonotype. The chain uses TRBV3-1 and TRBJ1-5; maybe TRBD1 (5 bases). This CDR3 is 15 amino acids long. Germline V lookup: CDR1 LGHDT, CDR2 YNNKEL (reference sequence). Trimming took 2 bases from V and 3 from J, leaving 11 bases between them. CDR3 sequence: CASSQFQGVNQPQHF. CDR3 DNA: TGTGCCAGCAGCCAATTCCAGGGAGTCAATCAGCCCCAGCATTTT.

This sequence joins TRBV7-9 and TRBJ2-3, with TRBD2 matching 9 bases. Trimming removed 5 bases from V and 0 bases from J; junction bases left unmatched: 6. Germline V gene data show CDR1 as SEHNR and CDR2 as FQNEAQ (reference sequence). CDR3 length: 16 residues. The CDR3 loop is CASSKISGGSTDTQYF. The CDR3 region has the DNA TGTGCCAGCAGCAAAATTAGCGGGGGCAGCACAGATACGCAGTATTTT.

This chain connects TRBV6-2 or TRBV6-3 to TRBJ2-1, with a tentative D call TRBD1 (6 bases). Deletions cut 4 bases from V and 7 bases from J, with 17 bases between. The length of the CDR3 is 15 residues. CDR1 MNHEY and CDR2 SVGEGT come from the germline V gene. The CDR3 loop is CASSSEPGVSNEQFF. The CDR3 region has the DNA TGTGCCAGCAGTTCGGAGCCAGGGGTCTCGAATGAGCAGTTCTTC.

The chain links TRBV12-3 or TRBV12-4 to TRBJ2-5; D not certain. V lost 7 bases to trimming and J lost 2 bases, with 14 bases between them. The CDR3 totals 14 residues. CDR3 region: CASNLPGGQETQYF. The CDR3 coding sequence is TGTGCCAGCAACTTACCGGGCGGTCAAGAGACCCAGTACTTC.

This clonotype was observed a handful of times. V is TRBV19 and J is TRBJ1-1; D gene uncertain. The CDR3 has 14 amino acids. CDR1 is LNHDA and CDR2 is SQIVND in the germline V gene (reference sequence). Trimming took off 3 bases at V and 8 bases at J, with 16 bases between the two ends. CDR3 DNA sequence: TGTGCCAGTAGTATTGGGTACTGGGAGGTCGAAGCTTTCTTT. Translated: CASSIGYWEVEAFF.

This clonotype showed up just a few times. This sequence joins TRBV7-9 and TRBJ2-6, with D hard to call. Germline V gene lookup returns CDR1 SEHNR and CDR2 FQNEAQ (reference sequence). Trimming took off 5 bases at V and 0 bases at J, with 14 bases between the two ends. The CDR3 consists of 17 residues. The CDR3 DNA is TGTGCCAGCAGCAGATCCCGTGGCAACTCTGGGGCCAACGTCCTGACTTTC. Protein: CASSRSRGNSGANVLTF.

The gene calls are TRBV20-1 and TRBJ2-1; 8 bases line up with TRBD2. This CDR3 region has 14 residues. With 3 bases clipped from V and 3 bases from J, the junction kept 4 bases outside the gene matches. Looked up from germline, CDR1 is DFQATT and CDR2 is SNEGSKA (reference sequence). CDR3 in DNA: TGCAGTGCTAGGACGGGAGGGAACTACAATGAGCAGTTCTTC. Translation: CSARTGGNYNEQFF.

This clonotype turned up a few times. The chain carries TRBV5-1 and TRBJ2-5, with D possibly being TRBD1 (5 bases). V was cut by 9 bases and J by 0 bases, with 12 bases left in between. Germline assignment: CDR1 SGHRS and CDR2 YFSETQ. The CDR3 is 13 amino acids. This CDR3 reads CATSPDNQETQYF. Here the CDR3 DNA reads TGCGCCACCAGTCCGGACAACCAAGAGACCCAGTACTTC.